In its sample, the clone carrying this T cell receptor (beta chain) was seen once. Antigen: not known. This entry is derived from a study of graft-versus-host responses after intestinal transplantation. Study in general: Among the recipients, all got anti-thymocyte globulin induction and then tacrolimus and steroids for 3 to 4 years.

Study-level findings and limits: Present in recipient marrow, GvH clones included some that appeared first in ileum or blood.

The protocol was immunoSEQ multiplex PCR, while the TCRdb copy is restricted to in-frame clones and leaves out a portion. The sample lists more than 90,000 clones, more than 85% seen once, with 0.9% to 1.5% in the top ten. CDR1 is SNHLY and CDR2 is FYNNEI in the germline V gene. This CDR3 has 16 amino acids. V lost 6 bases, J lost 7 bases, and 17 bases stayed unmatched. The sequence was collected from a human donor who was the organ donor for an intestinal transplant. The V gene is TRBV2, the J gene TRBJ2-7, with 8 bases aligning to TRBD1. Sequencing was performed on unstimulated CD8+ T cells sorted from spleen or lymph node cells, taken before transplant. DNA of the CDR3: TGTGCCAGCAGCCCGATCGGACAGGGACCCCTCCAAGAGCAGTACTTC. Encoded protein: CASSPIGQGPLQEQYF.